The subject of this entry is one T cell receptor beta chain. These data belong to a study of blood T cell repertoires in COVID-19. Study-wide context: Sources were T cells, B-cell-depleted T cells, or PBMCs; the material itself was cDNA or gDNA.

Source study methods: Estimated nucleated cell counts came from reference gene primer amplification. The data were produced by immunoSEQ multiplex PCR, yet TCRdb's version contains in-frame clones alone and is incomplete. D and trimming come from the DNA, and the V and J calls and clone size come from that table. The sample has about 38,000 clones, 80% to 85% seen once. The CDR3 runs to 14 residues. V lost 3 bases and J 0 bases, leaving 9 bases between the germline ends. CDR1 is SGHDT, CDR2 YYEEEE, per germline. This TCR was recovered from a man between 60 and 75 years old with COVID-19, enrolled during active disease. The V call is TRBV5-6, the J call TRBJ1-2; the D gene is possibly TRBD1 (6 bases). Specimen: peripheral blood. CDR3 region: CASSYSGANYGYTF. CDR3 nucleotide sequence: TGTGCCAGCAGCTACTCAGGGGCTAACTATGGCTACACCTTC.